These T cell receptor beta chains were read from a single sample in a study of shared clonotypes between healthy human individuals. The table came from immunoSEQ multiplex PCR; TCRdb's copy has only in-frame clones and leaves some out. Here the sample spans fewer than 3 million clones, 92% being singletons. The sequencing sample was made of naive CD4+ T cells from PBMCs. The receptors were sampled from a man between 18 and 35 years old in good health. Some clones in this sample may be carry-over from other donors' samples. Each CDR3 is given with its conserved first and last residue. A D gene is named only where the DNA matches it firmly.

J: TRBJ1-2; V: TRBV7-8; D: TRBD1; DNA: TGTGCCAGCAGCTTAAGACAGGGAAACTACACCTTC; CDR3: CASSLRQGNYTF
J: TRBJ1-1; V: TRBV7-9; D: NA; DNA: TGTGCCAGCAGCCCTAGGGCGCGCGGATTGAACACTGAAGCTTTCTTT; CDR3: CASSPRARGLNTEAFF
J: TRBJ2-3; V: TRBV9; D: NA; DNA: TGTGCCAGCAGCGTAGGTGGCAGTAAGCCAGATACGCAGTATTTT; CDR3: CASSVGGSKPDTQYF
J: TRBJ1-1; V: TRBV9; D: NA; DNA: TGTGCCAGCAGCGTAAAGGGGCAAGGGACTGAAGCTTTCTTT; CDR3: CASSVKGQGTEAFF
J: TRBJ2-1; V: TRBV4-1; D: TRBD2; DNA: TGCGCCAGCACTCCGGTGACAAGGACTAGCGGGAGGGCCCATGAGCAGTTCTTC; CDR3: CASTPVTRTSGRAHEQFF
J: TRBJ1-5; V: TRBV7-4; D: TRBD1; DNA: TGTGCCAGCAGCCCCGGGGACAGTTTAAGGGCGGGCCAGCCCCAGCATTTT; CDR3: CASSPGDSLRAGQPQHF
J: TRBJ2-1; V: TRBV5-1; D: NA; DNA: TGCGCCAGCAGCTACGCCGGGGATGGTGTAAATGAGCAGTTCTTC; CDR3: CASSYAGDGVNEQFF
J: TRBJ2-5; V: TRBV5-1; D: NA; DNA: TGCGCCAGCAGCTTGGGACAGAAAGAGACCCAGTACTTC; CDR3: CASSLGQKETQYF
J: TRBJ1-5; V: TRBV2; D: NA; DNA: TGTGCCAGCAAGGGTCAGGCTAATCAGCCCCAGCATTTT; CDR3: CASKGQANQPQHF
J: TRBJ2-3; V: TRBV5-1; D: NA; DNA: TGCGCCAGCAGTGGGGACCGGGGTACGCAGTATTTT; CDR3: CASSGDRGTQYF
J: TRBJ2-3; V: TRBV28; D: NA; DNA: TGTGCCAGCAGTTCGGGACAGAGCACCGGGGGTACGCAGTATTTT; CDR3: CASSSGQSTGGTQYF